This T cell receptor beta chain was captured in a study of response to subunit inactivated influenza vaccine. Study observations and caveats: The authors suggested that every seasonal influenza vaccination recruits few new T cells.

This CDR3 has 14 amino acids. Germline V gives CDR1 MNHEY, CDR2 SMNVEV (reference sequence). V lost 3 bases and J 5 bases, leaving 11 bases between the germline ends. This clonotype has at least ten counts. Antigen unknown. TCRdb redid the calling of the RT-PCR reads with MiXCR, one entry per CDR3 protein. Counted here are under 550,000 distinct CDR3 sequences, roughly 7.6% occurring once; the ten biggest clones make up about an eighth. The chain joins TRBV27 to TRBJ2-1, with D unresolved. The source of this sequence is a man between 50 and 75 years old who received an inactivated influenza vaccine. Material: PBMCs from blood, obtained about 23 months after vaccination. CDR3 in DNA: TGTGCCAGCAGTTTTGCCATGGGGAACAATGAGCAGTTCTTC. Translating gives CASSFAMGNNEQFF.